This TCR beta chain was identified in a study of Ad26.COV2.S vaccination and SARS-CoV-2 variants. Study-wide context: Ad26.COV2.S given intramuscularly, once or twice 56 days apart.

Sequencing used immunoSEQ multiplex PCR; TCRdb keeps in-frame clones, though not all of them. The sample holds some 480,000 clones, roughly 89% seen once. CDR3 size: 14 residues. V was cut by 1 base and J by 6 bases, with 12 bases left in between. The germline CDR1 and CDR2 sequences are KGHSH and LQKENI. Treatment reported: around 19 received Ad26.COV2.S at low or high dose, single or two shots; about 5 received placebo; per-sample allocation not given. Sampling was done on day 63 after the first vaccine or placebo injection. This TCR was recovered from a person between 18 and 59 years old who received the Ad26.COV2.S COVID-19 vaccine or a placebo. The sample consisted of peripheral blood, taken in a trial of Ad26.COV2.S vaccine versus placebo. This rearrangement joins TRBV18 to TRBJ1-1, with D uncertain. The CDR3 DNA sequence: TGTGCCAGCTCACCACTTTCGGTTACGGCTGAAGCTTTCTTT. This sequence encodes CASSPLSVTAEAFF.